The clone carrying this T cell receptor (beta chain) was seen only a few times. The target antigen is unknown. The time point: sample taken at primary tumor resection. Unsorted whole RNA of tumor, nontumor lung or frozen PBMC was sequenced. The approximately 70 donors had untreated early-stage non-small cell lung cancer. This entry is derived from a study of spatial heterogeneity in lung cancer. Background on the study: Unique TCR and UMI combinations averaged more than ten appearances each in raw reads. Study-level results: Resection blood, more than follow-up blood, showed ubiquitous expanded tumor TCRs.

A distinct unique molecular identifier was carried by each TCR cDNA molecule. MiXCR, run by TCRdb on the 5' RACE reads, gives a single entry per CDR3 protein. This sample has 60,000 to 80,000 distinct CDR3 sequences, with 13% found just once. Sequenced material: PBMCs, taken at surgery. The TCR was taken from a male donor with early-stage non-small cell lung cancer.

The CDR3 reads CASSLAASAGQFF. The CDR3 nucleotides read TGTGCCAGCAGCTTAGCGGCTAGCGCGGGGCAGTTCTTC. The J gene is TRBJ2-1, the V gene TRBV7-2; perhaps TRBD2 as D (6 bases). The length of the CDR3 is 13 residues. V shed 0 bases and J shed 12 bases, with 12 bases lying between them. CDR1 and CDR2 (germline): SGHTA, FQGNSA.